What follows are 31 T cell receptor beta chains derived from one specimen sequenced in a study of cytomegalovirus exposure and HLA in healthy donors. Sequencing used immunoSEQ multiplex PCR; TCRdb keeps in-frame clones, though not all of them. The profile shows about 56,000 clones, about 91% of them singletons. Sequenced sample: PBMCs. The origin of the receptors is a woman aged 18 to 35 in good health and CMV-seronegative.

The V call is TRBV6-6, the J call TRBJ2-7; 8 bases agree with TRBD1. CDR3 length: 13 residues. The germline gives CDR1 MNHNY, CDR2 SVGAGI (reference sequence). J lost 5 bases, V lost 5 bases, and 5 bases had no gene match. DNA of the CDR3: TGTGCCAGCAGTGGACAGGGTATCGACGAGCAGTACTTC. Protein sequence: CASSGQGIDEQYF.

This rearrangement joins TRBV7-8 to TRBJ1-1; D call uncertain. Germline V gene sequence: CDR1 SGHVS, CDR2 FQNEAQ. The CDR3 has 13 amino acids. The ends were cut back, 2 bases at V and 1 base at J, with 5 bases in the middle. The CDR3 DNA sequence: TGTGCCAGCAGCTTAACGGGGAACACTGAAGCTTTCTTT. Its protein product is CASSLTGNTEAFF.

The CDR3 reads CASSPSGVEETQYF. The CDR3 DNA sequence: TGCGCCAGCAGCCCTAGCGGGGTTGAAGAGACCCAGTACTTC. The V call is TRBV5-1, the J call TRBJ2-5; 9 bases match TRBD2. J lost 3 bases, V lost 4 bases, and 4 bases had no gene match. The CDR3 length is 14 residues. The germline V gene encodes CDR1 SGHRS and CDR2 YFSETQ.

CDR3 sequence reads: CASSLGEAYEQYF. The CDR3, as DNA: TGTGCCAGCAGCTTAGGGGAGGCCTACGAGCAGTACTTC. This sequence joins TRBV7-9 and TRBJ2-7, with D maybe TRBD2 (6 bases). V lost 1 base and J 2 bases, leaving 6 bases between the germline ends. Germline CDR1 reads SEHNR; CDR2 reads FQNEAQ (reference sequence). The CDR3 is made up of 13 amino acids.

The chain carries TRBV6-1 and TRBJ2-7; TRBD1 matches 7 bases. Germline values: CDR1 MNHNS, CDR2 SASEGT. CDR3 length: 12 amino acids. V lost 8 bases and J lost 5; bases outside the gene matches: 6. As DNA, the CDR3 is TGTGCCAGCCGGGGACAGTTTAACGAGCAGTACTTC. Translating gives CASRGQFNEQYF.

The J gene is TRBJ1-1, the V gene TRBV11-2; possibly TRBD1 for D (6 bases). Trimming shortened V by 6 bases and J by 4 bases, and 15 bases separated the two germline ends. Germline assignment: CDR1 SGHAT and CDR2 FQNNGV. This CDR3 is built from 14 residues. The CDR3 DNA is TGTGCCAGCAGGCATTATTCCAGGGGCACTGAAGCTTTCTTT. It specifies CASRHYSRGTEAFF.

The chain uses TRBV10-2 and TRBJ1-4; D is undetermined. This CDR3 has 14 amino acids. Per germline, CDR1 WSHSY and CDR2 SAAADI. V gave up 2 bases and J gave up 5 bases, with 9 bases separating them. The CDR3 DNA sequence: TGCGCCAGCAGTGAGAGGATGGAGAATGAAAAACTGTTTTTT. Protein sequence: CASSERMENEKLFF.

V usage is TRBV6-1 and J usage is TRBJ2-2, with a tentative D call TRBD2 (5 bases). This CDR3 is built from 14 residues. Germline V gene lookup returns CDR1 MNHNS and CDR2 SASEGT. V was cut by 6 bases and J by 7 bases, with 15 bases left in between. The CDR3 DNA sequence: TGTGCCAGCAGGATTCTGCAGGCGGGCGGGGAGCTGTTTTTT. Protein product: CASRILQAGGELFF.

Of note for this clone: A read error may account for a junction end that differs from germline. CDR3 protein: CASSGLAVYNAQFF. CDR3 nucleotide sequence: TGTGCCAGCAGTGGTCTAGCGGTTTACAATGCGCAGTTCTTC. The chain links TRBV25-1 to TRBJ2-1, with TRBD2 matching 7 bases. The germline CDR1 and CDR2 sequences are MGHDK and SYGVNS. The CDR3 loop spans 14 amino acids.

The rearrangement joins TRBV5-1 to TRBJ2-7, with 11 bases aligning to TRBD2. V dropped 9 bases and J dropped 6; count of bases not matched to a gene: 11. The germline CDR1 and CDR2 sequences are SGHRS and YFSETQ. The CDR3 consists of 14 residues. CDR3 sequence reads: CATTPLAGGREQYF. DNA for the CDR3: TGCGCCACCACCCCCCTAGCGGGGGGACGCGAGCAGTACTTC.

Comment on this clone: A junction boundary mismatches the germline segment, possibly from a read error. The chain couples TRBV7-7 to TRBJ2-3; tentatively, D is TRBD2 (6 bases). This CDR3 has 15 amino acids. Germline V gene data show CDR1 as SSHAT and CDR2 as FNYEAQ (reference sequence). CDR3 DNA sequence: TGTGCTAGCAGCTCAAACCCGGGACTCGCAAATACGCAGTATTTT. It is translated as CASSSNPGLANTQYF.

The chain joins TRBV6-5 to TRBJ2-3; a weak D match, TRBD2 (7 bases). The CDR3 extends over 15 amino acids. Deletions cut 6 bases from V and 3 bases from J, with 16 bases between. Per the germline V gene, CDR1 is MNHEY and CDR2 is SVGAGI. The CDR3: CASRLRGAGTDTQYF. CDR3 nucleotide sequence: TGTGCCAGCAGATTACGGGGGGCGGGGACAGATACGCAGTATTTT.

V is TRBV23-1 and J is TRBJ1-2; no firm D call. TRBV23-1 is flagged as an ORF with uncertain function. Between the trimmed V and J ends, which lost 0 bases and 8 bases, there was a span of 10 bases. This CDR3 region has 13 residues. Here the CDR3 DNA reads TGCGCCAGCAGTCAATCGGGGTCGGGGGGCTACACCTTC. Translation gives CASSQSGSGGYTF.

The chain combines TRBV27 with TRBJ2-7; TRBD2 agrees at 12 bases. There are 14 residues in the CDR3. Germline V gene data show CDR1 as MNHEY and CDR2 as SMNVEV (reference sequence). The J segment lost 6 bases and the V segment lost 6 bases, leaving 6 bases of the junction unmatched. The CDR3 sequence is CASRGTSGSLEQYF. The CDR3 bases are TGTGCCAGCAGAGGGACTAGCGGGTCTCTCGAGCAGTACTTC.

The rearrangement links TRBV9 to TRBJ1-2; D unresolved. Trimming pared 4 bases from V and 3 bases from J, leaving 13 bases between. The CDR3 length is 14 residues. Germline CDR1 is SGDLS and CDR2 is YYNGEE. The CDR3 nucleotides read TGTGCCAGCAGCCCAAGCCGAATTCACTATGGCTACACCTTC. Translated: CASSPSRIHYGYTF.

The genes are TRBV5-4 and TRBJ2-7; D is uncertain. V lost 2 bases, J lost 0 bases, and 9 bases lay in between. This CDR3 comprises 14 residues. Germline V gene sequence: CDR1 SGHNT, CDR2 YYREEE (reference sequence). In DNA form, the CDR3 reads TGTGCCAGCAGCTTAACGCCCAGCTCCTACGAGCAGTACTTC. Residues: CASSLTPSSYEQYF.

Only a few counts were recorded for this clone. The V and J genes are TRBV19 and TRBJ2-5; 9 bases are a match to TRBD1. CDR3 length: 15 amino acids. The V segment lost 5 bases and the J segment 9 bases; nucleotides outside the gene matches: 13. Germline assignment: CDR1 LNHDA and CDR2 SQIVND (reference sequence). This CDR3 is CASSPPDRGVRAQYF. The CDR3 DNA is TGTGCCAGTAGTCCCCCCGACAGGGGGGTCCGGGCCCAGTACTTC. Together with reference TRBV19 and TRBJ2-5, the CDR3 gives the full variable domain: DGGITQSPKYLFRKEGQNVTLSCEQNLNHDAMYWYRQDPGQGLRLIYYSQIVNDFQKGDIAEGYSVSREKKESFPLTVTSAQKNPTAFYLCASSPPDRGVRAQYFGPGTRLLVL.

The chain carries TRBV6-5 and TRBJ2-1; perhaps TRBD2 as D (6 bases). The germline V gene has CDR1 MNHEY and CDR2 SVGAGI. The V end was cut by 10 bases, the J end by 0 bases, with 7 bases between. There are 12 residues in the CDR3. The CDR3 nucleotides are TGTGCCATCGGGAGCTCCTACAATGAGCAGTTCTTC. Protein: CAIGSSYNEQFF.

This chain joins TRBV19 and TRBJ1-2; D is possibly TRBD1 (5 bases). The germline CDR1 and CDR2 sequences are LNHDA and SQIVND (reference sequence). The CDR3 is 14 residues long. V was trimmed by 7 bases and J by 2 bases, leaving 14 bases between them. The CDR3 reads CASTPQGVNYGYTF. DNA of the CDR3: TGTGCCAGTACCCCGCAGGGCGTCAACTATGGCTACACCTTC.

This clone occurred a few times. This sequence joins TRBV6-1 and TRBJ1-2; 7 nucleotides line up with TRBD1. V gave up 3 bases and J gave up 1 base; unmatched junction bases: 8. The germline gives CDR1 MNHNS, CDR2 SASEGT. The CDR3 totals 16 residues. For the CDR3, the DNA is TGTGCCAGCAGTGAGTACGGGACAGACATTAACTATGGCTACACCTTC. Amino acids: CASSEYGTDINYGYTF.

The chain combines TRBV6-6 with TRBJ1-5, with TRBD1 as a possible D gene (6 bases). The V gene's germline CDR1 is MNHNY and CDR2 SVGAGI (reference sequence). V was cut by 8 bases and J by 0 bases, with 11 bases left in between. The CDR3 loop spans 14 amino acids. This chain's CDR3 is CASGTSYSNQPQHF. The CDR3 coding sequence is TGTGCCAGCGGGACATCGTATAGCAATCAGCCCCAGCATTTT.

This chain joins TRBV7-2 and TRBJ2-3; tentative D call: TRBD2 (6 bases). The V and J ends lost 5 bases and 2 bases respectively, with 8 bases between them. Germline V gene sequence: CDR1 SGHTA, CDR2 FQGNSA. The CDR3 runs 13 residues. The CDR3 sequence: CASSQDYTDTQYF. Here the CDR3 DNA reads TGTGCCAGCAGCCAGGACTACACAGATACGCAGTATTTT.

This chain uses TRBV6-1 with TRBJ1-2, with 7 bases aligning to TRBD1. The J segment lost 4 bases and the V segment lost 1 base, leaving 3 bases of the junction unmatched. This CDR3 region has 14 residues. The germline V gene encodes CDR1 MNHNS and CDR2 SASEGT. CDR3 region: CASSEGTGAYGYTF. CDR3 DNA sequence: TGTGCCAGCAGTGAAGGGACAGGAGCCTATGGCTACACCTTC.

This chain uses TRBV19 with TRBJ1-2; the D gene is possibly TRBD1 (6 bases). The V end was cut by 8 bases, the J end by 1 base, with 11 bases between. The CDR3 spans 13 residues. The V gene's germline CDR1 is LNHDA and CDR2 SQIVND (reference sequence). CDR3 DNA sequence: TGTGCCAGTCGCTACAGGGATAACTATGGCTACACCTTC. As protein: CASRYRDNYGYTF. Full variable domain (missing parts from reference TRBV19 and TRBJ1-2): DGGITQSPKYLFRKEGQNVTLSCEQNLNHDAMYWYRQDPGQGLRLIYYSQIVNDFQKGDIAEGYSVSREKKESFPLTVTSAQKNPTAFYLCASRYRDNYGYTFGSGTRLTVV.

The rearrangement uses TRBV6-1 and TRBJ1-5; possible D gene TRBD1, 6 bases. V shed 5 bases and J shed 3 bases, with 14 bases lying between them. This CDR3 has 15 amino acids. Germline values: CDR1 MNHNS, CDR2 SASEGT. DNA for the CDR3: TGTGCCAGCAGTCCTTTTCCAGGGGACAATCAGCCCCAGCATTTT. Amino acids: CASSPFPGDNQPQHF.

In DNA form, the CDR3 reads TGTGCCAGCAGCTCGGACAGGGAAAAACTGTTTTTT. This encodes CASSSDREKLFF. The chain couples TRBV7-2 to TRBJ1-4, with 7 bases lining up with TRBD1. Germline assignment: CDR1 SGHTA and CDR2 FQGNSA. This CDR3 has 12 residues. The V and J ends lost 4 bases and 8 bases, in that order; junction bases with no gene match: 1.

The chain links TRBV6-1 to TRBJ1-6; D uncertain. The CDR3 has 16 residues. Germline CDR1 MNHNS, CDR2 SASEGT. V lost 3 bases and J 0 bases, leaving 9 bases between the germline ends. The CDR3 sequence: CASSDLRSSYNSPLHF. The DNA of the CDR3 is TGTGCCAGCAGTGATCTTAGAAGCTCCTATAATTCACCCCTCCACTTT.

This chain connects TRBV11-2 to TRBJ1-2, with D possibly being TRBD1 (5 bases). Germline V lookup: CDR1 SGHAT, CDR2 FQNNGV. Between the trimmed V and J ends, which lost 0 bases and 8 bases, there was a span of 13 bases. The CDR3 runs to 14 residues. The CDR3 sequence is CASSLDRGEVGYTF. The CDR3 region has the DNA TGTGCCAGCAGCTTAGATCGGGGGGAGGTCGGCTACACCTTC.

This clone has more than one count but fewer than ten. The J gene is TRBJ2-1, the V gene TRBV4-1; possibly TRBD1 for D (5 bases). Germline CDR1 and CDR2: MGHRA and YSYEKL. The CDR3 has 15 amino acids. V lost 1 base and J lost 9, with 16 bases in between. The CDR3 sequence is CASSQVMASDSEQFF. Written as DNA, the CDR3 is TGCGCCAGCAGCCAAGTCATGGCGTCCGACAGTGAGCAGTTCTTC.

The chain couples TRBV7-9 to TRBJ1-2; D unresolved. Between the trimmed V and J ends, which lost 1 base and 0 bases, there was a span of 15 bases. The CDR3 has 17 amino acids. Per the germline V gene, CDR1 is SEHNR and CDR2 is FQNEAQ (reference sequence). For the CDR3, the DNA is TGTGCCAGCAGCTTAGGGGCAGGCCTTGCTACTAACTATGGCTACACCTTC. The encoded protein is CASSLGAGLATNYGYTF.

CDR3: CASSGGQGYPYEQYF. CDR3 in DNA: TGTGCCAGCAGTGGGGGGCAGGGGTACCCCTACGAGCAGTACTTC. The chain employs TRBV6-4 and TRBJ2-7; D is perhaps TRBD1 (6 bases). Germline V lookup: CDR1 MRHNA, CDR2 SNTAGT. V was cut by 4 bases and J by 2 bases, with 15 bases left in between. The CDR3 consists of 15 residues.